The T cell receptor (beta chain) under discussion was sequenced for a study of OX40 agonist ivuxolimab in advanced cancers. Study in general: Of the participants, approximately 44% had some prior anti-PD-1, anti-PD-L1 or anti-CTLA-4 therapy, which was allowed. Three patients, one with hepatocellular carcinoma and two with cutaneous melanoma, achieved partial responses.

Autoimmune disease history or systemic immunosuppression was exclusionary. The CDR3 is 13 residues long. Germline assignment: CDR1 SGHDT and CDR2 YYEEEE. The V and J ends lost 3 bases and 6 bases respectively, with 10 bases between them. TCRdb's copy holds only in-frame clones and misses some; the assay was immunoSEQ multiplex PCR. The table includes 80,000 to 95,000 clones, roughly 94% detected once. The clonotype comes from an adult with an advanced solid tumor such as melanoma, head and neck, liver or kidney cancer. The source material was CD4+ or CD8+ T cells sorted from blood, sampled in a trial of the OX40 agonist ivuxolimab. V usage is TRBV5-6 and J usage is TRBJ1-5; no clear D. CDR3 sequence reads: CASSSAIGQPQHF. The CDR3, as DNA: TGTGCCAGCAGCTCGGCGATCGGTCAGCCCCAGCATTTT.